This T cell receptor beta chain was observed in a study of blood T cell repertoires in COVID-19 (TCRdb year 2020). Background on the whole study: Collaborator samples came from the United States, Italy and Spain and covered acute and convalescent phases of COVID-19. Deeply sampled blood TCRbeta repertoires from subjects exposed to, actively infected with, or recovered from COVID-19 were included in the dataset. The prospective study material was composed of cDNA or gDNA derived from T cells, B-cell-depleted T cells, or PBMCs. The samples were drawn from two sources: the first 160 participants of the ongoing ImmuneRACE study, and 1,254 subjects contributed by 6 global collaborators. The sample metadata nearly always contained a de-identified subject ID, COVID-19 status, age in years and sex. The repertoires were made available in a free public database intended to serve as a resource for research on the immune response to SARS-CoV-2. Where HLA class I and class II types were available, the types were taken from metadata supplied by the sample provider, not from assay-based typing.

The immunoSEQ Assay, a bias-controlled multiplex PCR, was used to amplify TCRbeta CDR3 regions from genomic DNA. For the original study's pipeline: Nucleated cell counts per sample were estimated from amplification of reference gene primers within the assay. To quantify the absolute abundance of each unique TCRbeta CDR3 rearrangement, sequence reads were collapsed and filtered. For each sample, productive Simpson clonality was calculated as the square root of Simpson's diversity index over productive rearrangements. TCRdb provides this immuneACCESS table in a form limited to in-frame rearrangements. Some clones are lacking; in checked studies, under half of them reflect an unresolved V gene, and why the rest are absent is not known. Clonal size and the V and J genes are those of that table, whereas D and trimming came from the DNA. The sample table lists approximately 180,000 clones, around 85% of them with a count of one. The ten biggest clones cover 9.8% of the sample.

Broader findings and caveats from the paper: The amount of clinical and demographic metadata varied by source and participant and was provided uncurated.

Trimming removed 2 bases from V and 6 bases from J, leaving 13 bases between the germline ends. CDR1 and CDR2 are drawn from the germline V gene: MNHEY, SVGEGT. Including cysteine and phenylalanine, the CDR3 has 15 amino acids. This entry keeps only the CDR3 DNA: 45 bases, framed from base 1. As concerns this clone: No antigen is known for it. Nothing much larger sits one base from this clone, and base qualities are not available.

Each collaborating institution followed its own protocols to collect whole blood in K2EDTA tubes. For TCRbeta analysis, collaborators shipped samples in one of three forms: frozen whole blood, isolated PBMCs, or DNA extracted from either of those sample types. What was sequenced was peripheral blood. The chain uses TRBV6-2 or TRBV6-3 and TRBJ1-4; TRBD1 is possibly the D segment (6 matching bases). The TCR sequence derives from a woman aged 80 or over with acute or convalescent COVID-19. The DNA sequence reads TGTGCCAGCAGTTACGATTGGACAGCGGATGAAAAACTGTTTTTT. This codes for CASSYDWTADEKLFF.